This T cell receptor (beta chain) is from a study of identical twins. Via MiXCR, TCRdb re-called the 5' RACE reads, giving one row per CDR3 protein. There are 200,000 to 250,000 distinct CDR3 sequences in the sample; around 6.9% occur only once, and 1.5% to 2.5% lies in the top ten. There are a few counts of this clonotype. The same data also contributed to another study, on yellow fever vaccine responses in identical twins. That report adds: Twins' vaccine T cell response reportedly gave the appearance of partial convergence and partial personalization.

The TCR originated in a woman in her late teens or twenties in good health. Input material: memory (CD45RO+) T cells sorted from blood.

The CDR3 loop is CASSRSIDPYNEQFF. The CDR3 DNA reads as TGTGCCAGCAGCCGCTCCATCGACCCCTACAATGAGCAGTTCTTC. The chain is built from TRBV3-1 and TRBJ2-1; D is uncertain. Trimming removed 4 bases at V and 2 bases at J, with 12 bases between. The germline V gene encodes CDR1 LGHDT and CDR2 YNNKEL (reference sequence). CDR3 length equals 15 residues.